Each of the 8 T cell receptor beta chains below was sequenced from the same sample in a study of Tregs in tolerant kidney transplant recipients. No antigen has been assigned to these receptors. FACS sorting followed a 6-day coculture of CFSE-labeled recipient PBMCs with irradiated graft donor PBMCs. Only in-frame clones appear in the TCRdb table, and some are missing; sequencing was by immunoSEQ multiplex PCR. In the table there are some 15,000 clones, approximately 55% of which are singletons. The sample here was CD4+ T cells from blood cultured with allogeneic cells, taken before the transplant. The receptors here all came from a human patient who received a combined kidney and bone marrow transplant.

This clone is termed medium-sized (0.01 to 0.1%). The chain carries TRBV20-1 and TRBJ1-1; D is undetermined. This CDR3 has 11 residues. V was clipped by 3 bases and J by 8 bases, with 10 bases between them. Germline loops: CDR1 DFQATT, CDR2 SNEGSKA (reference sequence). Here the CDR3 reads CSARPGLEAFF. CDR3 sequence (DNA): TGCAGTGCTAGGCCCGGGTTAGAAGCTTTCTTT.

This rearrangement joins TRBV7-9 to TRBJ2-1; tentatively, D is TRBD2 (6 bases). With 7 bases removed from V and 0 bases from J, the gap between germline ends came to 13 bases. Germline CDR1 and CDR2: SEHNR and FQNEAQ (reference sequence). The CDR3 runs to 15 residues. CDR3 in DNA: TGTGCCAGCATCCGACTAGGCAGCTCCTACAATGAGCAGTTCTTC. Translating it yields CASIRLGSSYNEQFF.

The chain carries TRBV5-4 and TRBJ2-3; 11 bases map to TRBD2. Trimming removed 0 bases from V and 5 bases from J; junction bases left unmatched: 5. This CDR3 spans 16 amino acids. Germline CDR1 SGHNT, CDR2 YYREEE (reference sequence). The CDR3 bases are TGTGCCAGCAGCTTGGAACTAGCGGGGGCTAGAGATACGCAGTATTTT. Translated: CASSLELAGARDTQYF.

This clone came up a few times. The chain has TRBV11-1 and TRBJ2-7; TRBD2 agrees at 11 bases. Germline V gene sequence: CDR1 SGHAT, CDR2 FQDESV (reference sequence). This CDR3 has 14 amino acids. V shed 4 bases, J shed 6 bases, and the junction held 5 bases outside the gene matches. The CDR3: CASSYGTSGVEQYF. DNA for the CDR3: TGTGCCAGCAGCTACGGGACTAGCGGAGTCGAGCAGTACTTC.

In this sample, this clone turned up once. One junction end does not reproduce the germline sequence, and a read error may be involved. The V gene is TRBV7-2, the J gene TRBJ1-2; D gene unclear. This CDR3 is built from 12 residues. CDR1 is SGHTA and CDR2 is FQGNSA in the germline V gene. The CDR3 sequence is CASGFINYGYTF. The CDR3 DNA follows: TGTGCCAGCGGCTTTATAAACTATGGCTACACCTTC. Full variable domain (rest looked up from reference TRBV7-2 and TRBJ1-2): GAGVSQSPSNKVTEKGKDVELRCDPISGHTALYWYRQSLGQGLEFLIYFQGNSAPDKSGLPSDRFSAERTGGSVSTLTIQRTQQEDSAVYLCASGFINYGYTFGSGTRLTVV.

The chain employs TRBV4-1 and TRBJ2-7, with TRBD1 identical over 10 bases. Germline V lookup: CDR1 MGHRA, CDR2 YSYEKL. The CDR3 has 16 residues. J gave up 4 bases and V 8 bases, and 14 bases lay outside the gene matches. CDR3: CASSLTGGVSNYEQYF. CDR3 DNA: TGCGCCAGCTCCCTGACAGGGGGCGTCTCCAATTACGAGCAGTACTTC.

This clone has just a few counts. This specimen includes other DNA sequences encoding the same CDR3. The V gene is TRBV18, the J gene TRBJ1-5, with TRBD1 as a possible D gene (6 bases). V lost 2 bases and J lost 5, with 10 bases in between. Germline V gene lookup returns CDR1 KGHSH and CDR2 LQKENI. The CDR3 length is 14 residues. Here the CDR3 reads CASSPSQGDQPQHF. Here the CDR3 DNA reads TGTGCCAGCTCACCATCACAGGGTGATCAGCCCCAGCATTTT.

The sample holds one count of this clone. The chain uses TRBV15 and TRBJ2-1; possible D gene TRBD1, 5 bases. This CDR3 has 14 residues. V gave up 0 bases and J gave up 5 bases, with 8 bases separating them. CDR1 and CDR2 from the germline V gene are LNHNV and YYDKDF (reference sequence). The CDR3 sequence: CATSRDRADNEQFF. The CDR3 DNA is TGTGCCACCAGCAGAGACAGGGCCGACAATGAGCAGTTCTTC.